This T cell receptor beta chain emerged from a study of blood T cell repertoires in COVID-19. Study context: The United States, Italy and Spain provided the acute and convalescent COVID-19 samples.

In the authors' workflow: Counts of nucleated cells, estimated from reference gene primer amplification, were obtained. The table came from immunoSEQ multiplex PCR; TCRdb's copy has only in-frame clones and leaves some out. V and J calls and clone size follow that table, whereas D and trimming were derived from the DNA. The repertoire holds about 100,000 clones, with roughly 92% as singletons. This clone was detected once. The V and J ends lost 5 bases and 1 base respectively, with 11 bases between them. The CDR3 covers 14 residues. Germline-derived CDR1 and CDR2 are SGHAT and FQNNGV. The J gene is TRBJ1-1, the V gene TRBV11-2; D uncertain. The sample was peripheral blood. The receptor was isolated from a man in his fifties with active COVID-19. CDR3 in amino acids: CASSPIAENTEAFF. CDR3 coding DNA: TGTGCCAGCAGCCCAATCGCAGAGAACACTGAAGCTTTCTTT.